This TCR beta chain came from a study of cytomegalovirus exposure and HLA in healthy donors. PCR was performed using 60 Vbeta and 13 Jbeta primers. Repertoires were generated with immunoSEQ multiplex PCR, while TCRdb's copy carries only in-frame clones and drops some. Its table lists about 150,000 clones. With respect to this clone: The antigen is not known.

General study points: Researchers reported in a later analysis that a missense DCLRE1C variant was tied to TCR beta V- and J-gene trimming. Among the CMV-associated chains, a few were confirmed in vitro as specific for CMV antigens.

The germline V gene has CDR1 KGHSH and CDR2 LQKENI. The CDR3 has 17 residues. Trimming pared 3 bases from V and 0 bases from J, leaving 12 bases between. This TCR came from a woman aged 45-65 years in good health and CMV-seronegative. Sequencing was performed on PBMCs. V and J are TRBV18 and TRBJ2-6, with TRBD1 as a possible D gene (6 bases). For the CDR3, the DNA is TGTGCCAGCTCACCCAACAGGGCCTCCTCTGGGGCCAACGTCCTGACTTTC. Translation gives CASSPNRASSGANVLTF. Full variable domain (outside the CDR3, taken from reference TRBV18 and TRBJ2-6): NAGVMQNPRHLVRRRGQEARLRCSPMKGHSHVYWYRQLPEEGLKFMVYLQKENIIDESGMPKERFSAEFPKEGPSILRIQQVVRGDSAAYFCASSPNRASSGANVLTFGAGSRLTVL.